Described below is a single TCR beta chain sequence and its context. This sample is part of a study of cytomegalovirus exposure and HLA in healthy donors. Germline V CDR1 and CDR2: MNHEY, SVGAGI. Unmatched junction bases numbered 6, after V lost 0 bases and J lost 7 bases. The CDR3 is made up of 16 amino acids. The PCR was carried out with 60 Vbeta primers and 13 Jbeta primers. Using immunoSEQ multiplex PCR, the repertoire was profiled, and TCRdb retains in-frame clones only, with some absent. Of roughly 110,000 clones listed, 82% are singletons. The V gene is TRBV6-5, the J gene TRBJ1-6; 7 bases fit TRBD1. The sequence was collected from a man younger than 45 in good health and CMV-seropositive. The specimen sequenced was PBMCs. DNA of the CDR3: TGTGCCAGCAGTTACTCGAGAGGGGGCGAGAATTCACCCCTCCACTTT. This gives the protein CASSYSRGGENSPLHF.